This entry describes one T cell receptor beta chain. The V and J ends lost 4 bases and 5 bases, in that order; junction bases with no gene match: 16. From germline, CDR1 is SGHRS and CDR2 YFSETQ. This CDR3 is built from 17 residues. The data belong to a study of blood T cell repertoires in COVID-19. Original processing methods: Estimation of nucleated cell counts relied on the amplification of reference gene primers. Measured with immunoSEQ multiplex PCR; TCRdb has only the in-frame clones, and not every one. That table supplies the V and J calls and clone size; D and trimming were determined from the DNA. This table holds about 89,000 clones, around 88% found once.

The chain links TRBV5-1 to TRBJ2-7; 9 bases fit TRBD1. The receptor comes from a man aged 55-75 years with acute or convalescent COVID-19. Sequenced sample: peripheral blood. The CDR3 bases are TGCGCCAGCAGCCTGGACGGCCCGGGACAGGGAGTAAACGAGCAGTACTTC. Amino acids: CASSLDGPGQGVNEQYF. Full variable domain (remainder filled in from reference TRBV5-1 and TRBJ2-7): KAGVTQTPRYLIKTRGQQVTLSCSPISGHRSVSWYQQTPGQGLQFLFEYFSETQRNKGNFPGRFSGRQFSNSRSEMNVSTLELGDSALYLCASSLDGPGQGVNEQYFGPGTRLTVT.